These 8 T cell receptor beta chains share one sample of origin, sequenced in a study of blood T cell repertoires in COVID-19. Clones were read by immunoSEQ multiplex PCR, and TCRdb kept only the in-frame ones, dropping some. This sample carries over 50,000 clones, around 86% of them seen once, and the ten largest clones take around 2.7%. The sample was peripheral blood. The receptors were gathered from a man aged 80 or over with acute or convalescent COVID-19.

This chain uses TRBV4-3 with TRBJ2-7; TRBD2 agrees at 9 bases. Germline V gene lookup returns CDR1 LGHNA and CDR2 YSLEER. The CDR3 has 14 amino acids. Unmatched junction bases numbered 8, after V lost 4 bases and J lost 7 bases. In DNA, the CDR3 is TGCGCCAGCAGCCGGAATGCGGGGGGGCGGGAGCAGTACTTC. Translated: CASSRNAGGREQYF.

The V gene is TRBV19, the J gene TRBJ2-7; D uncertain. The CDR3 sequence is 14 residues long. The germline V gene encodes CDR1 LNHDA and CDR2 SQIVND (reference sequence). V was clipped by 5 bases and J by 0 bases, with 11 bases between them. CDR3 amino acids: CASSSQRYSYEQYF. CDR3 DNA: TGTGCCAGTAGTTCGCAGCGATACTCCTACGAGCAGTACTTC.

The chain recombines TRBV5-4 with TRBJ1-2, with 8 bases aligning to TRBD1. V dropped 4 bases and J dropped 4; count of bases not matched to a gene: 3. Looked up from germline, CDR1 is SGHNT and CDR2 is YYREEE (reference sequence). The CDR3 is made up of 13 amino acids. The CDR3 region has the DNA TGTGCCAGCAGCCCGGGACAGGTCTATGGCTACACCTTC. Its protein product is CASSPGQVYGYTF.

The V call is TRBV7-6, the J call TRBJ2-1; D call uncertain. The V gene lost 2 bases and the J gene lost 0 bases, with 8 bases spanning the gap. There are 15 residues in the CDR3. Per the germline V gene, CDR1 is SGHVS and CDR2 is FNYEAQ. The CDR3 spells CASSLNSLSYNEQFF. In DNA form, the CDR3 reads TGTGCCAGCAGCTTAAACTCCCTCTCCTACAATGAGCAGTTCTTC.

This chain links TRBV6-6 with TRBJ2-7, with TRBD2 as a possible D gene (5 bases). Germline CDR1 is MNHNY and CDR2 is SVGAGI (reference sequence). The V gene lost 6 bases and the J gene lost 4 bases, with 16 bases spanning the gap. CDR3 length: 14 residues. This CDR3 reads CASRYQPRGYEQYF. The CDR3 nucleotides read TGTGCCAGCAGGTACCAGCCCCGAGGGTACGAGCAGTACTTC.

The CDR3: CASSPLDRGFLNTEAFF. CDR3 sequence (DNA): TGTGCCAGCTCACCACTCGACAGGGGTTTTTTGAACACTGAAGCTTTCTTT. The V and J genes are TRBV18 and TRBJ1-1; the match to TRBD1 covers 8 bases. Germline assignment: CDR1 KGHSH and CDR2 LQKENI. There are 17 residues in the CDR3. Trimming took 1 base from V and 0 from J; bases not matched to a gene: 7.

The chain employs TRBV5-1 and TRBJ1-1, with 9 bases aligning to TRBD1. The CDR3 contains 17 residues. V lost 2 bases and J lost 6; bases outside the gene matches: 14. Germline V CDR1 and CDR2: SGHRS, YFSETQ. This chain's CDR3 is CASSLRPPSQGAAEAFF. Written as DNA, the CDR3 is TGCGCCAGCAGCTTACGCCCTCCGTCACAGGGGGCCGCTGAAGCTTTCTTT.

The chain recombines TRBV18 with TRBJ2-2; 7 nucleotides match TRBD1. The V gene's germline CDR1 is KGHSH and CDR2 LQKENI. The CDR3 spans 15 residues. V dropped 4 bases and J dropped 1; count of bases not matched to a gene: 3. CDR3 region: CASSRGQQNTGELFF. CDR3 nucleotide sequence: TGTGCCAGCTCACGGGGACAGCAGAACACCGGGGAGCTGTTTTTT.